The entry that follows covers one T cell receptor beta chain sequence. There are 15 residues in the CDR3. The V gene's germline CDR1 is SGHVS and CDR2 FNYEAQ. With V trimmed by 2 bases and J by 5 bases, 8 bases remained unmatched. The data belong to a study of early T cells in non-severe SARS-CoV-2 infection. Each CDR3 protein is one row after TCRdb ran MiXCR on the 5' RACE reads. The sample has approximately 97,000 distinct CDR3 sequences, roughly 13% seen once; the top ten hold approximately 6%. Sequencing was performed on whole blood. The clonotype was recovered from an adult who was a healthcare worker with PCR-confirmed SARS-CoV-2 infection or an uninfected control (not recorded which). The chain couples TRBV7-6 to TRBJ2-7, with 8 nucleotides matching TRBD2. The CDR3: CASSLTAGAPNEQYF. CDR3 nucleotide sequence: TGTGCCAGCAGCTTAACAGCGGGAGCGCCTAACGAGCAGTACTTC.